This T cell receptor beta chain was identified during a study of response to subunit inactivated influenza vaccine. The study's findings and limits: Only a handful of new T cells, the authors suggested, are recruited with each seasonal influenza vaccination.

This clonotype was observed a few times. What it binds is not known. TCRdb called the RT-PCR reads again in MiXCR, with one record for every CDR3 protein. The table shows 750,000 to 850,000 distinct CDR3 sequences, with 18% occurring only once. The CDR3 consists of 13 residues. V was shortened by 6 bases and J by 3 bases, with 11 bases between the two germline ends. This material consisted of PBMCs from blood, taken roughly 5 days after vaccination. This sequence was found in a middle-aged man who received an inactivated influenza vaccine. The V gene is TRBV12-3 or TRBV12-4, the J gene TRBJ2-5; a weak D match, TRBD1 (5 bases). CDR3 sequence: CASRRQNEETQYF. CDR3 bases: TGTGCCAGCAGACGACAGAACGAAGAGACCCAGTACTTC.